These 7 T cell receptor beta chains share one sample of origin, sequenced in a study of control samples from healthy donors and cancer patients. Clones were read by immunoSEQ multiplex PCR, and TCRdb kept only the in-frame ones, dropping some. The data contain around 100,000 clones, roughly 89% of them singletons. The sequencing sample was made of blood. The receptors shown here come from a human donor in good health. The donor label of this sample is uncertain.

The J gene is TRBJ1-3, the V gene TRBV25-1, with D perhaps matching TRBD1 (5 bases). This CDR3 has 16 residues. Germline assignment: CDR1 MGHDK and CDR2 SYGVNS. V was shortened by 3 bases and J by 4 bases, with 16 bases between the two germline ends. CDR3 in DNA: TGTGCCAGCAGTGAGGTCGCAGGACCAGGGGGAAACACCATATATTTT. This sequence encodes CASSEVAGPGGNTIYF. The full variable domain, its missing parts supplied by reference TRBV25-1 and TRBJ1-3, is EADIYQTPRYLVIGTGKKITLECSQTMGHDKMYWYQQDPGMELHLIHYSYGVNSTEKGDLSSESTVSRIRTEHFPLTLESARPSHTSQYLCASSEVAGPGGNTIYFGEGSWLTVV.

CDR3 nucleotide sequence: TGTGCCAGCCGCCTGAGGGGGGGGGTCGAGCAGTACTTC. Its translation: CASRLRGGVEQYF. This rearrangement joins TRBV27 to TRBJ2-7, with a tentative D call TRBD2 (7 bases). This CDR3 contains 13 residues. CDR1 MNHEY and CDR2 SMNVEV come from the germline V gene (reference sequence). Trimming took off 8 bases at V and 6 bases at J, with 17 bases between the two ends.

V usage is TRBV7-2 and J usage is TRBJ2-3; D remains unclear. The germline gives CDR1 SGHTA, CDR2 FQGNSA. This CDR3 has 12 residues. V was shortened by 5 bases and J by 2 bases, with 5 bases between the two germline ends. The CDR3 here is CASSPFTDTQYF. CDR3 nucleotide sequence: TGTGCCAGCAGCCCCTTCACAGATACGCAGTATTTT. Using reference TRBV7-2 and TRBJ2-3 for the parts outside the CDR3, the full variable domain is GAGVSQSPSNKVTEKGKDVELRCDPISGHTALYWYRQSLGQGLEFLIYFQGNSAPDKSGLPSDRFSAERTGGSVSTLTIQRTQQEDSAVYLCASSPFTDTQYFGPGTRLTVL.

This chain uses TRBV11-2 with TRBJ2-1; TRBD2 matches 7 bases. Germline CDR1 and CDR2: SGHAT and FQNNGV. This CDR3 comprises 15 residues. V shed 6 bases and J 4 bases; nucleotides not matched to a gene: 9. The CDR3 DNA reads as TGTGCCAGCAGGAAGTGGGGGGGGAAATACAATGAGCAGTTCTTC. This encodes CASRKWGGKYNEQFF.

A single count supports this clone. The chain links TRBV28 to TRBJ1-3; 9 bases line up with TRBD1. Germline trimming cut 7 bases from V and 1 base from J; bases unmatched to any gene: 8. Germline CDR1 is MDHEN and CDR2 is SYDVKM. The CDR3 contains 16 residues. Here the CDR3 DNA reads TGTGCCAGCACCCCGGGACAGGGATCTTCTGGAAACACCATATATTTT. This translates into CASTPGQGSSGNTIYF.

J is TRBJ2-2 and V is TRBV27; 7 nucleotides agree with TRBD2. The CDR3 covers 14 residues. V was clipped by 5 bases and J by 6 bases; unmatched bases: 6. Germline V gene lookup returns CDR1 MNHEY and CDR2 SMNVEV (reference sequence). CDR3 in amino acids: CASSPTTSPGELFF. The CDR3 bases are TGTGCCAGCAGTCCGACGACTAGCCCCGGGGAGCTGTTTTTT.

This clone occurred once. V is TRBV9 and J is TRBJ2-1; D is unclear. Germline V CDR1 and CDR2: SGDLS, YYNGEE. Between the trimmed V and J ends, which lost 4 bases and 2 bases, there was a span of 16 bases. This CDR3 region has 16 residues. Here the CDR3 reads CASSPSLSTTYNEQFF. The CDR3 DNA sequence: TGTGCCAGCAGCCCGAGTCTGTCTACTACCTACAATGAGCAGTTCTTC.